Below are 5 T cell receptor beta chains sequenced from a single sample in a study of CD8 T cells in Susac syndrome. An input of about 0.45 to 1 ug of RNA was subjected to reverse transcription using random hexamers. A single record per CDR3 protein comes from TCRdb applying MiXCR to the immunoSEQ multiplex PCR reads. The repertoire includes a few hundred thousand distinct CDR3 sequences, 65% to 90% of them detected once, and 0.21% sits in the top ten. Sequencing was carried out using CD8+ T cells from PBMCs. The receptors were sampled from a human donor with multiple sclerosis.

The CDR3 loop reads CASSQDPQANQPQHF. In DNA form, the CDR3 reads TGTGCCAGCAGCCAAGATCCCCAGGCAAATCAGCCCCAGCATTTT. V gene TRBV3-1 combines with J gene TRBJ1-5; D unresolved. CDR1 is LGHDT, CDR2 YNNKEL, per germline (reference sequence). This CDR3 has 15 residues. Deletions cut 0 bases from V and 4 bases from J, with 10 bases between. The full variable domain, in which reference TRBV3-1 and TRBJ1-5 provide the parts outside the CDR3, is DTAVSQTPKYLVTQMGNDKSIKCEQNLGHDTMYWYKQDSKKFLKIMFSYNNKELIINETVPNRFSPKSPDKAHLNLHINSLELGDSAVYFCASSQDPQANQPQHFGDGTRLSIL.

V and J are TRBV19 and TRBJ2-1; possibly TRBD1 or TRBD2 for D (5 bases each). Germline CDR1 LNHDA, CDR2 SQIVND (reference sequence). The CDR3 is made up of 15 amino acids. V dropped 5 bases and J dropped 8 bases, with 19 bases sitting between them. CDR3 bases: TGTGCCAGTAGTGGCCGGGACCCCAAGACCGATGAGCAGTTCTTC. Residues: CASSGRDPKTDEQFF.

The chain has TRBV7-2 and TRBJ1-1; no definite D call. Trimming stripped 3 bases from V and 1 base from J, with 21 bases between. The germline V gene encodes CDR1 SGHTA and CDR2 FQGNSA. The CDR3 length is 18 residues. The CDR3 coding sequence is TGTGCCAGCAGCTTTATCCTCGGGCCCTTTGGGCCGAACACTGAAGCTTTCTTT. Translated: CASSFILGPFGPNTEAFF.

This chain links TRBV2 with TRBJ2-3; no clear D gene. CDR3 size: 10 residues. Germline V CDR1 and CDR2: SNHLY, FYNNEI. The ends were cut back, 7 bases at V and 4 bases at J, with 3 bases in the middle. CDR3 loop: CASKADTQYF. The CDR3 DNA sequence: TGTGCCAGCAAGGCAGATACGCAGTATTTT.

The chain couples TRBV28 to TRBJ1-5; D remains ambiguous. The ends were cut back, 5 bases at V and 6 bases at J, with 29 bases in the middle. In germline, CDR1 is MDHEN, CDR2 SYDVKM. CDR3 length equals 19 residues. Here the CDR3 DNA reads TGTGCCAGCAGTCCTGACGGGATCCCGGGAGGAGGACGGGCTCAGCCCCAGCATTTT. Residues: CASSPDGIPGGGRAQPQHF.